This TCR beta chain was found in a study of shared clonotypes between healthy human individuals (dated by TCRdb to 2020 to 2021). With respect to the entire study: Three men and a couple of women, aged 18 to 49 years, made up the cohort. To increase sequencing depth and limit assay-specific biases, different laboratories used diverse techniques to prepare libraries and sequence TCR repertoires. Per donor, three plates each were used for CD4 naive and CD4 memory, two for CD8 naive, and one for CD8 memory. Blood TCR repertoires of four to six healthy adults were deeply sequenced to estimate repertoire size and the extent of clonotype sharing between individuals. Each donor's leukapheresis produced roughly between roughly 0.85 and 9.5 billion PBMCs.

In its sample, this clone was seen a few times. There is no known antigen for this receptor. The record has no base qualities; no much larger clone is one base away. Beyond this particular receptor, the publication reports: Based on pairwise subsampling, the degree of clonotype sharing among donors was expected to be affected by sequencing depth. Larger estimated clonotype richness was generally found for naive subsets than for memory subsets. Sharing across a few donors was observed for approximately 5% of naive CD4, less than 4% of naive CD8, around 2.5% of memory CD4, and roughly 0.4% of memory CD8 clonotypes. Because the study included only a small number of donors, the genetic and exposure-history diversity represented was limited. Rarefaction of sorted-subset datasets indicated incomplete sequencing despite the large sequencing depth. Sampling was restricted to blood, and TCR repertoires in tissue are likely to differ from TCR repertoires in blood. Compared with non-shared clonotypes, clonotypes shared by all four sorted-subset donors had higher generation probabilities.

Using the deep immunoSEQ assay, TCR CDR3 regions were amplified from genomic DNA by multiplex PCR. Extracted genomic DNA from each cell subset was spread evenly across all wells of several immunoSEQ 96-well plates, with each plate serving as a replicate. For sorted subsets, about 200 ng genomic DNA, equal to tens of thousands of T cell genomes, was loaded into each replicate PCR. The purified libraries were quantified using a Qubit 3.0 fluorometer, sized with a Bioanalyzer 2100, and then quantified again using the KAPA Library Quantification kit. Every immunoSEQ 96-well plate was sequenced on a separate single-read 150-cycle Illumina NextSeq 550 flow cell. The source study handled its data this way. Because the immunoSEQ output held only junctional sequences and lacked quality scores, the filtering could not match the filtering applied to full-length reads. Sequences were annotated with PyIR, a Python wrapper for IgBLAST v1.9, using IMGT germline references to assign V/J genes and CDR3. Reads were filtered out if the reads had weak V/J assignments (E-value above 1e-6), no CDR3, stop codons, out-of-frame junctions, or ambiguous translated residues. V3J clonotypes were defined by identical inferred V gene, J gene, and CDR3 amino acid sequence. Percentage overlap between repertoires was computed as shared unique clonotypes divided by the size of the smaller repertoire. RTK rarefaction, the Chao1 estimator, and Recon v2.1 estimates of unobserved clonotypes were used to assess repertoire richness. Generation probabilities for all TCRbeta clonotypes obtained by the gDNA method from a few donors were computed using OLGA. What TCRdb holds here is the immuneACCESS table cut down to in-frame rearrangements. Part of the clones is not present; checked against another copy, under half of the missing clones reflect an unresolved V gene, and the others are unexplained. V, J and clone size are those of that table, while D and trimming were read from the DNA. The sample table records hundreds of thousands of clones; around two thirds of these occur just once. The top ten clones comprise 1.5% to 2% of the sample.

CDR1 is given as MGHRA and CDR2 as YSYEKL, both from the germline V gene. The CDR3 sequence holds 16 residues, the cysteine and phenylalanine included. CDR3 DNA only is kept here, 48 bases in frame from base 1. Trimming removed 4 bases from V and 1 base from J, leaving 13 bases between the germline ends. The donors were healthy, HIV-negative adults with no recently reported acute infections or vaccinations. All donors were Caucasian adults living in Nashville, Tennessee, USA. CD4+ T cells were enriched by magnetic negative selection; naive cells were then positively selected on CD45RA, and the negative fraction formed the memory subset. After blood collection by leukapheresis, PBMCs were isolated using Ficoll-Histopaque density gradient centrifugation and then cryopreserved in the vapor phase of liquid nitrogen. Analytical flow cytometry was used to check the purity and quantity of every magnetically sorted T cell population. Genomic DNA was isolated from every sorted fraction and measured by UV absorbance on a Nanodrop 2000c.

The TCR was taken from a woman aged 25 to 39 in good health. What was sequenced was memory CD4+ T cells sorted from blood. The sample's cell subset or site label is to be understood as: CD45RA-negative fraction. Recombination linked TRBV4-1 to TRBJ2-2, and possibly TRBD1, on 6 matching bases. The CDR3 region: CASSRTGTQNTGELFF. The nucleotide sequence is TGCGCCAGCAGCCGCACCGGGACACAGAACACCGGGGAGCTGTTTTTT.